These T cell receptor beta chains were read from a single sample in a study of control samples from healthy donors and cancer patients. TCRdb's table, derived via immunoSEQ multiplex PCR, lists solely in-frame clones and lacks some. Of 400,000 to 500,000 clones in the sample, 80% to 95% are singletons; the top ten hold around 6.4%. Sequenced sample: PBMCs. The receptors stem from a man aged 40-55 years with head and neck cancer. Both conserved end residues are part of each CDR3. The D gene is left open where the match is weak. Size is stated for part of the rows, as once, few or many counts, or as a class when the clone is expanded.

NA	NA	TRBJ2-7	TRBV7-2	CASSLSRAVSYEQYF	TGTGCCAGCAGCTTAAGCCGGGCCGTGTCCTACGAGCAGTACTTC
NA	TRBD1	TRBJ1-1	TRBV5-1	CASSTGVEAFF	TGCGCCAGCAGTACAGGGGTTGAAGCTTTCTTT
NA	NA	TRBJ1-1	TRBV28	CASSLRNPNTEAFF	TGTGCCAGCAGTTTAAGGAACCCGAACACTGAAGCTTTCTTT
NA	TRBD2	TRBJ2-7	TRBV2	CASSNRGVGEQYF	TGTGCCAGCAGTAACCGGGGGGTGGGCGAGCAGTACTTC
NA	TRBD1	TRBJ1-1	TRBV14	CASSLNGQGGTEAFF	TGTGCCAGCAGCCTCAACGGACAGGGTGGCACTGAAGCTTTCTTT
NA	TRBD2	TRBJ2-2	TRBV2	CASGGAGGTGELFF	TGTGCCAGTGGGGGGGCGGGAGGCACCGGGGAGCTGTTTTTT
NA	NA	TRBJ2-3	TRBV11-2	CASSLDLATDTQYF	TGTGCCAGCAGCTTAGATCTGGCCACAGATACGCAGTATTTT
few	NA	TRBJ2-7	TRBV11-2	CASGAAYEQYF	TGTGCCAGCGGGGCAGCCTACGAGCAGTACTTC
NA	TRBD1	TRBJ1-5	TRBV20-1	CSASTGGLQPQHF	TGCAGTGCTAGTACAGGGGGCTTGCAGCCCCAGCATTTT
once	NA	TRBJ1-1	TRBV12-5	CASAYDRGTEAFF	TGTGCTAGTGCGTATGACCGGGGCACTGAAGCTTTCTTT
once	TRBD2	TRBJ2-1	TRBV7-2	CASSFTGTSGGNEQFF	TGTGCCAGCAGCTTCACCGGGACTAGCGGTGGGAATGAGCAGTTCTTC
NA	NA	TRBJ1-5	TRBV6-1	CASSGRQGVVRNQPQHF	TGTGCCAGCAGTGGGCGCCAGGGCGTAGTTCGAAATCAGCCCCAGCATTTT
NA	TRBD2	TRBJ2-7	TRBV9	CASSPRGAGVMNEQYF	TGTGCCAGCAGCCCCCGCGGAGCGGGAGTGATGAACGAGCAGTACTTC
NA	NA	TRBJ1-3	TRBV5-1	CASSSGPISGNTIYF	TGCGCCAGCAGCTCCGGACCGATCTCTGGAAACACCATATATTTT
NA	NA	TRBJ2-5	TRBV27	CASSRADFQETQYF	TGTGCCAGCAGTAGGGCGGACTTCCAAGAGACCCAGTACTTC
NA	TRBD2	TRBJ2-2	TRBV6-2/TRBV6-3	CASSYGLAGGPGELFF	TGTGCCAGCAGTTACGGACTAGCGGGGGGGCCCGGGGAGCTGTTTTTT
few	NA	TRBJ1-4	TRBV24-1	CATSVPRPWGNEKLFF	TGTGCCACCAGTGTCCCTCGGCCGTGGGGTAATGAAAAACTGTTTTTT
NA	NA	TRBJ2-6	TRBV6-5	CASTTGGSGANVLTF	TGTGCCAGCACCACTGGGGGCTCTGGGGCCAACGTCCTGACTTTC
NA	TRBD2	TRBJ2-3	TRBV5-1	CASSLGVTSGGDTQYF	TGCGCCAGCAGCTTGGGGGTGACTAGCGGCGGGGATACGCAGTATTTT
NA	NA	TRBJ2-3	TRBV11-2	CASSTDPSSTDTQYF	TGTGCCAGCAGCACGGACCCGTCCAGCACAGATACGCAGTATTTT
NA	NA	TRBJ1-4	TRBV9	CASSEGGSPWGEKLFF	TGTGCCAGCAGCGAGGGGGGGTCCCCTTGGGGTGAAAAACTGTTTTTT
NA	TRBD2	TRBJ2-3	TRBV7-2	CASSLRGGGTDTQYF	TGTGCCAGCAGCCTTCGTGGGGGGGGCACAGATACGCAGTATTTT
few	NA	TRBJ2-3	TRBV7-6	CASSSAPGFSTDTQYF	TGTGCCAGCAGCTCCGCCCCAGGGTTTAGCACAGATACGCAGTATTTT
NA	NA	TRBJ1-4	TRBV7-8	CASSFPSATNEKLFF	TGTGCCAGCAGCTTCCCGTCGGCAACTAATGAAAAACTGTTTTTT
NA	NA	TRBJ1-2	TRBV6-5	CASTPAGASYGYTF	TGTGCCAGCACTCCCGCGGGGGCTTCCTATGGCTACACCTTC
once	TRBD1	TRBJ2-1	TRBV25-1	CASSEGQGIRNEQFF	TGTGCCAGCAGTGAGGGACAGGGGATAAGAAATGAGCAGTTCTTC
NA	NA	TRBJ1-4	TRBV5-1	CASSLGQRGEKLFF	TGCGCCAGCAGCTTGGGACAGCGTGGTGAAAAACTGTTTTTT
NA	NA	TRBJ2-2	TRBV3-1/TRBV3-2	CASRLRGSSTGELFF	TGTGCCAGCAGGCTTAGGGGTTCCAGCACCGGGGAGCTGTTTTTT
NA	TRBD1	TRBJ2-7	TRBV5-4	CASSTRQGVGQYF	TGTGCCAGCAGCACCCGACAGGGCGTAGGGCAGTACTTC
once	NA	TRBJ2-7	TRBV7-9	CASSPYYEQYF	TGTGCCAGCAGTCCCTACTACGAGCAGTACTTC
NA	NA	TRBJ1-5	TRBV3-1/TRBV3-2	CASSLGTAYSNQPQHF	TGTGCCAGCAGCCTCGGGACTGCATATAGCAATCAGCCCCAGCATTTT
NA	TRBD2	TRBJ2-7	TRBV4-1	CASSQVRTSGYEQYF	TGCGCCAGCAGCCAGGTCAGGACTAGCGGTTACGAGCAGTACTTC
NA	NA	TRBJ2-7	TRBV5-5	CASRRVGSYEQYF	TGTGCCAGCAGACGAGTAGGGAGCTACGAGCAGTACTTC
few	TRBD2	TRBJ2-1	TRBV7-3	CASSLRREGHNEQFF	TGTGCCAGCAGCTTAAGGCGGGAGGGGCACAATGAGCAGTTCTTC
NA	NA	TRBJ1-4	TRBV10-3	CAISEGPLGGSATNEKLFF	TGTGCCATCAGTGAGGGGCCTCTTGGGGGTAGTGCAACTAATGAAAAACTGTTTTTT
NA	TRBD1	TRBJ1-2	TRBV27	CASSSAGGGENYGYTF	TGTGCCAGCAGTTCCGCGGGAGGGGGCGAGAACTATGGCTACACCTTC
NA	NA	TRBJ2-3	TRBV10-2	CASSESSGGWNTDTQYF	TGCGCCAGCAGTGAGTCTTCGGGGGGCTGGAACACAGATACGCAGTATTTT
NA	NA	TRBJ1-1	TRBV3-1/TRBV3-2	CASSPWVDGEAFF	TGTGCCAGCAGCCCTTGGGTCGACGGGGAAGCTTTCTTT
NA	NA	TRBJ1-5	TRBV27	CASSLEGHDQPQHF	TGTGCCAGCAGTTTGGAGGGCCACGATCAGCCCCAGCATTTT
NA	NA	TRBJ2-2	TRBV10-3	CAISDGGPTGELFF	TGTGCCATCAGTGATGGGGGTCCCACCGGGGAGCTGTTTTTT
NA	NA	TRBJ1-5	TRBV5-5	CASSPGAGSGNQPQHF	TGTGCCAGCAGCCCCGGAGCCGGATCGGGCAATCAGCCCCAGCATTTT
NA	TRBD1	TRBJ2-2	TRBV18	CASFPPIGRGRAGELFF	TGTGCCAGCTTCCCCCCCATAGGCAGGGGGCGCGCCGGGGAGCTGTTTTTT
NA	NA	TRBJ2-3	TRBV5-4	CAIMWGGGTDTQYF	TGTGCCATAATGTGGGGAGGAGGCACAGATACGCAGTATTTT
few	NA	TRBJ2-7	TRBV28	CASSYGGGAQEQYF	TGTGCCAGCAGTTATGGTGGGGGGGCGCAAGAGCAGTACTTC
NA	NA	TRBJ1-4	TRBV5-1	CASSPGGGPNEKLFF	TGCGCCAGCAGCCCCGGAGGGGGTCCTAATGAAAAACTGTTTTTT
NA	NA	TRBJ1-1	TRBV28	CASSLIRGFEAFF	TGTGCCAGCAGCCTAATCCGGGGATTTGAAGCTTTCTTT
NA	NA	TRBJ1-1	TRBV11-2	CASSFGRVTEAFF	TGTGCCAGCAGCTTTGGCAGGGTCACTGAAGCTTTCTTT
NA	NA	TRBJ2-7	TRBV5-5	CASSLWVGSSYEQYF	TGTGCCAGCAGCTTGTGGGTTGGATCCTCCTACGAGCAGTACTTC
NA	NA	TRBJ1-2	TRBV28	CASGGLYGYTF	TGTGCCAGCGGAGGACTATATGGCTACACCTTC
NA	NA	TRBJ1-2	TRBV12-5	CASGSGTRGYGYTF	TGTGCTAGTGGTTCGGGGACGAGGGGATATGGCTACACCTTC
NA	NA	TRBJ1-1	TRBV7-3	CASSLIPGPNTEAFF	TGTGCCAGCAGCTTAATACCGGGACCCAATACTGAAGCTTTCTTT
NA	TRBD2	TRBJ2-7	TRBV29-1	CSGIGREEEGSYEQYF	TGCAGCGGCATTGGGAGGGAAGAGGAGGGTTCCTACGAGCAGTACTTC
NA	TRBD1	TRBJ2-2	TRBV7-9	CASSLQGTGELFF	TGTGCCAGCAGCCTACAGGGGACCGGGGAGCTGTTTTTT
NA	TRBD1	TRBJ2-4	TRBV28	CASRKVTGGNIQYF	TGTGCCAGCAGAAAAGTGACAGGGGGAAACATTCAGTACTTC
NA	NA	TRBJ1-1	TRBV29-1	CSTDSTKAFF	TGCAGCACCGACAGTACCAAAGCTTTCTTT